This section outlines one TCR beta chain sequence together with its context. Methods used by the authors: Reference gene primer amplification gave estimated nucleated cell counts. Assay used: immunoSEQ multiplex PCR; TCRdb lists only in-frame clones, some missing. The V and J calls and clone size were taken over from that table, and D and trimming were inferred from the DNA. This table has about 130,000 clones, approximately 91% appearing once. CDR3 size: 15 residues. V shed 5 bases and J shed 3 bases, with 16 bases lying between them. CDR1 KGHSH and CDR2 LQKENI come from the germline V gene. The sample comes from a study of blood T cell repertoires in COVID-19. Overall study: COVID-19 samples, acute and convalescent, were from the United States, Italy and Spain. The cDNA or gDNA used as material had been derived from T cells, B-cell-depleted T cells, or PBMCs.

The gene calls are TRBV18 and TRBJ1-1; D may be TRBD1 (6 bases). The specimen was peripheral blood. The receptor was derived from a woman aged 80 or over with acute or convalescent COVID-19. CDR3 coding DNA: TGTGCCAGCTCAACTTCCACAGGGTTTGACACTGAAGCTTTCTTT. This codes for CASSTSTGFDTEAFF. Full variable domain (remainder filled in from reference TRBV18 and TRBJ1-1): NAGVMQNPRHLVRRRGQEARLRCSPMKGHSHVYWYRQLPEEGLKFMVYLQKENIIDESGMPKERFSAEFPKEGPSILRIQQVVRGDSAAYFCASSTSTGFDTEAFFGQGTRLTVV.